This T cell receptor (beta chain) was captured in a study of sequential checkpoint blockade in melanoma. On the study more broadly: Each arm's sequence ended with maintenance nivolumab.

J gave up 2 bases and V 3 bases, and 10 bases lay outside the gene matches. The CDR3 contains 16 residues. The V gene's germline CDR1 is MNHEY and CDR2 SMNVEV (reference sequence). Clones were sequenced by immunoSEQ multiplex PCR, and TCRdb holds only the in-frame ones, with some missing. The table shows about 32,000 clones, with less than 85% occurring only once. Treatment denoted: randomized to nivolumab then ipilimumab (arm A) or the reverse (arm B). DNA-damaging chemotherapy had not been given to any patient beforehand. The starting material was CD8+ T cells sorted from blood (inferred from file names), obtained from a patient given nivolumab and ipilimumab in sequence. The clonotype was recovered from a human donor with melanoma. The V and J genes are TRBV27 and TRBJ2-7, with 7 bases identical to TRBD2. The DNA for the CDR3 is TGTGCCAGCAGTTTCAGGGTCGAGCGGGGAACCTACGAGCAGTACTTC. This codes for CASSFRVERGTYEQYF.